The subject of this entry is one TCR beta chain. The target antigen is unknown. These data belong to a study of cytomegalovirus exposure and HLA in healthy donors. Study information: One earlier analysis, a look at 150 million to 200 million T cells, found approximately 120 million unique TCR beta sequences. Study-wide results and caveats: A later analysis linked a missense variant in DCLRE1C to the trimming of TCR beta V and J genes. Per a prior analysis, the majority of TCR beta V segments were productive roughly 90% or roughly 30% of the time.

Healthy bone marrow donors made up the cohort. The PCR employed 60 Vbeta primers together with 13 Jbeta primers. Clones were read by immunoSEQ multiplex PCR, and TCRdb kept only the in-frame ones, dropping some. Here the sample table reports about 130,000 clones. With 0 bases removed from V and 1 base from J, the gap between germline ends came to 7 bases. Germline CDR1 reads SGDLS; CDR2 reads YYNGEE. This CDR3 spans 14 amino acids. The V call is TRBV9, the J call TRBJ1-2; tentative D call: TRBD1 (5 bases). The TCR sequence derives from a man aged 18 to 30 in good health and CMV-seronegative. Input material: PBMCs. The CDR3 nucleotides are TGTGCCAGCAGCGTAGGGGGGGATAACTATGGCTACACCTTC. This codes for CASSVGGDNYGYTF.